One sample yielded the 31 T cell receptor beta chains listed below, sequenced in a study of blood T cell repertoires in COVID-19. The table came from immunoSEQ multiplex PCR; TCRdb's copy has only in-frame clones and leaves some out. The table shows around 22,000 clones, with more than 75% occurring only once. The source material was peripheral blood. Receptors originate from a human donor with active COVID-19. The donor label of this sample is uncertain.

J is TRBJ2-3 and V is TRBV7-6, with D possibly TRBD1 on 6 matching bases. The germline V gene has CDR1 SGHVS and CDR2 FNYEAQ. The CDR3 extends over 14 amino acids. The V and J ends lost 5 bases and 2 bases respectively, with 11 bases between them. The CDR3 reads CASSAGTYTDTQYF. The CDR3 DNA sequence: TGTGCCAGCAGCGCTGGGACATACACAGATACGCAGTATTTT.

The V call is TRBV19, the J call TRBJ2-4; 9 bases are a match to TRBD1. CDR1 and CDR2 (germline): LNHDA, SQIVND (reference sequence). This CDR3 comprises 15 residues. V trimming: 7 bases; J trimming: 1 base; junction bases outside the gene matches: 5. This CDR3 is CASKGQGTAKNIQYF. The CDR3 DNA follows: TGTGCCAGTAAAGGACAGGGGACGGCCAAAAACATTCAGTACTTC.

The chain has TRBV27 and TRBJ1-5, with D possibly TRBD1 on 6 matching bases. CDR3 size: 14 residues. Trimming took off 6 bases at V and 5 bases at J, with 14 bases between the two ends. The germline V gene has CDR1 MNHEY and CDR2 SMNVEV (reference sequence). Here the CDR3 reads CASRLQGLDQPQHF. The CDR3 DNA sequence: TGTGCCAGCAGGCTACAGGGTTTGGATCAGCCCCAGCATTTT.

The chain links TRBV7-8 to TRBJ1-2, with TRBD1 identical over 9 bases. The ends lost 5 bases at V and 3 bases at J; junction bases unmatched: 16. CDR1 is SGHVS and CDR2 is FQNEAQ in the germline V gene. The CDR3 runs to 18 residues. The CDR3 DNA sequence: TGTGCCAGCAGCCCCTACTTAACCCGGGACAGGGTTCACTATGGCTACACCTTC. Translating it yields CASSPYLTRDRVHYGYTF.

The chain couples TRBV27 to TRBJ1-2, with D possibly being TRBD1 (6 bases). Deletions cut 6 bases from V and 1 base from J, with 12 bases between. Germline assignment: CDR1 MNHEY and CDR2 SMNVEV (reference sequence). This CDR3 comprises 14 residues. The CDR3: CASRLDSFNYGYTF. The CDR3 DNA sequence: TGTGCCAGCAGGCTGGACAGTTTTAACTATGGCTACACCTTC.

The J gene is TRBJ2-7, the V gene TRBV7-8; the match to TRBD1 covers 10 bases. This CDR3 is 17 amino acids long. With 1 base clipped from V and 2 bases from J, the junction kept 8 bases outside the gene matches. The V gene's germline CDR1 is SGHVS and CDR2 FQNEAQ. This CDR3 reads CASSLVAAGTGAYEQYF. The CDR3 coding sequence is TGTGCCAGCAGCTTAGTTGCCGCCGGGACAGGGGCCTACGAGCAGTACTTC.

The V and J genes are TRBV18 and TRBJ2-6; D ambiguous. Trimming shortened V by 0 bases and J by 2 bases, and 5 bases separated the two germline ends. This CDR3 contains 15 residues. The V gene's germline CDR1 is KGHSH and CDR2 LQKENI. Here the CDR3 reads CASSPPSTGANVLTF. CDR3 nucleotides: TGTGCCAGCTCACCACCGTCTACTGGGGCCAACGTCCTGACTTTC.

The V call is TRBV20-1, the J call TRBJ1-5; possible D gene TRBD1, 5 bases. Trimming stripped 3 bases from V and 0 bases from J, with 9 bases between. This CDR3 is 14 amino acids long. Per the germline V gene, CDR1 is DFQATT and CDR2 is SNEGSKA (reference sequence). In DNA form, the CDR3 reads TGCAGTGCTAGTCGGGGGAATAGCAATCAGCCCCAGCATTTT. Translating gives CSASRGNSNQPQHF.

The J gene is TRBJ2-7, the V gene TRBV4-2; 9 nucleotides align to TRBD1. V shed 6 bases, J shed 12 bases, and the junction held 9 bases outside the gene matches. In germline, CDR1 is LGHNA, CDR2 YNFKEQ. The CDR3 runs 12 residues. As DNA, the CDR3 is TGTGCCAGCAGTCTTGGACAGGGGCGTCCGTACTTC. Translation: CASSLGQGRPYF.

In DNA form, the CDR3 reads TGTGCCAGCAGCGTAGATATAGAATACGAGCAGTACTTC. Its translation is CASSVDIEYEQYF. The rearrangement uses TRBV9 and TRBJ2-7; D is undetermined. Germline CDR1 reads SGDLS; CDR2 reads YYNGEE. The CDR3 sequence is 13 residues long. Trimming removed 0 bases from V and 4 bases from J, with 8 bases in between.

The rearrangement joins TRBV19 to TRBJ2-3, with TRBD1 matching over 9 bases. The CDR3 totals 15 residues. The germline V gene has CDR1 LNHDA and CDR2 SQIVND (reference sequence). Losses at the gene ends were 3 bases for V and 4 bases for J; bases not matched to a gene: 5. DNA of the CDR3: TGTGCCAGTAGTATGTTGGGACAGGGCCCAGATACGCAGTATTTT. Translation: CASSMLGQGPDTQYF.

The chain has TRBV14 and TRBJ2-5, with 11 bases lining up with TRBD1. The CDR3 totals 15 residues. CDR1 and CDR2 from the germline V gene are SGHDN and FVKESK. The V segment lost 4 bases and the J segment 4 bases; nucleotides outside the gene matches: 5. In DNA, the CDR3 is TGTGCCAGCAGCCCTGGGGGACAGGGGGGAGAGACCCAGTACTTC. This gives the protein CASSPGGQGGETQYF.

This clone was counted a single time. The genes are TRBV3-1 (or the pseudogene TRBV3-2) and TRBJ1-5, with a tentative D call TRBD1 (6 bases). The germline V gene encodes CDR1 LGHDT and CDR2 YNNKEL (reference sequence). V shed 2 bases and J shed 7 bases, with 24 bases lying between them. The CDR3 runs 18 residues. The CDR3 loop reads CASSQMGGIRGVGQPQHF. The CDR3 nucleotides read TGTGCCAGCAGCCAAATGGGGGGGATCAGGGGAGTTGGGCAGCCCCAGCATTTT.

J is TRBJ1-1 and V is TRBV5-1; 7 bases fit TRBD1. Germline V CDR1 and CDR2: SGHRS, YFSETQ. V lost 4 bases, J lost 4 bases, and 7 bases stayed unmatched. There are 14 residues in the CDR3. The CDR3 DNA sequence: TGCGCCAGCAGCGGGGGACAGACCCTCACTGAAGCTTTCTTT. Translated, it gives CASSGGQTLTEAFF.

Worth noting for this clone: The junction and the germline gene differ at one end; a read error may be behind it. CDR3 in amino acids: CASSLGTYYEQYF. The CDR3, as DNA: TGTGCTAGCAGCCTGGGGACTTACTACGAGCAGTACTTC. The V gene is TRBV7-7, the J gene TRBJ2-7; tentative D call: TRBD2 (6 bases). The CDR3 spans 13 residues. The germline V gene has CDR1 SSHAT and CDR2 FNYEAQ (reference sequence).

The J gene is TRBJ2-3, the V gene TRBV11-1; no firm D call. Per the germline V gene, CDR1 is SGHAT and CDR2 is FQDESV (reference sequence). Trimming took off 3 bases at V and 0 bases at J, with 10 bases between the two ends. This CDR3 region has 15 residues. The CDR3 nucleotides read TGTGCCAGCAGCTTTAGTCCGTCTAGCACAGATACGCAGTATTTT. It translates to CASSFSPSSTDTQYF.

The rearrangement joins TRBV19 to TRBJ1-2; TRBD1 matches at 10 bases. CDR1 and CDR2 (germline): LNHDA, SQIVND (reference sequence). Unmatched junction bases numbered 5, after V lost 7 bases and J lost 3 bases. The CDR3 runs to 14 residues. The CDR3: CASTPGTGDYGYTF. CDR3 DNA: TGTGCCAGTACCCCCGGGACAGGGGACTATGGCTACACCTTC.

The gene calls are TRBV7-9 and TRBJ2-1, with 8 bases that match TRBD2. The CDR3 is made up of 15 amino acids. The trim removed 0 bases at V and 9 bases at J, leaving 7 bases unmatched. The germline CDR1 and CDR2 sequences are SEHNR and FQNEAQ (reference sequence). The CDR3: CASSLAGLVRPEQFF. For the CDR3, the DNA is TGTGCCAGCAGCTTAGCGGGACTAGTAAGGCCTGAGCAGTTCTTC.

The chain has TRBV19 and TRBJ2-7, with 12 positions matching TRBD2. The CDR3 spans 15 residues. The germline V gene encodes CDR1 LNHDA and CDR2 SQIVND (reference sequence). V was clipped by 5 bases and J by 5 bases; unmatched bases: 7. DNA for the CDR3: TGTGCCAGTAGTCCGACTAGCGGGAGTTCCAACGAGCAGTACTTC. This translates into CASSPTSGSSNEQYF.

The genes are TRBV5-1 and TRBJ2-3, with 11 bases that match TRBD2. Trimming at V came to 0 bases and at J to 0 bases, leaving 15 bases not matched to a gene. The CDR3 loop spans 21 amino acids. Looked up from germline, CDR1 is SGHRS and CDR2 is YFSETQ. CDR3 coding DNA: TGCGCCAGCAGCTTGGGGGGCCGGGACCGTAGGACTAGCGGGAGCACAGATACGCAGTATTTT. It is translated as CASSLGGRDRRTSGSTDTQYF.

CDR3 sequence (DNA): TGTGCCAGCAGCCAAGCGTTCAGGGATTCTGAAGCTTTCTTT. Its translation: CASSQAFRDSEAFF. The rearrangement joins TRBV14 to TRBJ1-1, with a possible D match to TRBD1 (5 bases). Germline V gene sequence: CDR1 SGHDN, CDR2 FVKESK. This CDR3 contains 14 residues. V dropped 1 base and J dropped 6 bases, with 12 bases sitting between them.

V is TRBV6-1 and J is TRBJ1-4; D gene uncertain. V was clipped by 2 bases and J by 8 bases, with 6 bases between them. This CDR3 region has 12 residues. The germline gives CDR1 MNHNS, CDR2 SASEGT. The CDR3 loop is CASSESREKLFF. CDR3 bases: TGTGCCAGCAGTGAATCTAGGGAAAAACTGTTTTTT.

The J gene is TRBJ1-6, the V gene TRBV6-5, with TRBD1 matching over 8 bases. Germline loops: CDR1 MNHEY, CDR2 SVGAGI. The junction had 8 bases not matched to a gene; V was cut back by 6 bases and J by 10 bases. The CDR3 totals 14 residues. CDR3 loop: CASSLTGVQSPLHF. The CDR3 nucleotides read TGTGCCAGCAGCTTGACAGGGGTTCAGTCACCCCTCCACTTT.

The CDR3 sequence: CASSLTGGDISTDTQYF. CDR3 coding DNA: TGTGCCAGCAGCTTAACAGGCGGAGACATTAGCACAGATACGCAGTATTTT. The chain links TRBV7-6 to TRBJ2-3, with D perhaps matching TRBD1 (5 bases). With 2 bases removed from V and 0 bases from J, the gap between germline ends came to 15 bases. This CDR3 comprises 17 residues. Looked up from germline, CDR1 is SGHVS and CDR2 is FNYEAQ.

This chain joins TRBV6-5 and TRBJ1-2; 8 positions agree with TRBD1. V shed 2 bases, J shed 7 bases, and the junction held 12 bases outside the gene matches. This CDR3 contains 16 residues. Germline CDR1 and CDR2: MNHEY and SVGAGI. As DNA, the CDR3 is TGTGCCAGCAGTTACGGGGGGGTCAGGGGGCCTGCTGGCTACACCTTC. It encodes CASSYGGVRGPAGYTF.

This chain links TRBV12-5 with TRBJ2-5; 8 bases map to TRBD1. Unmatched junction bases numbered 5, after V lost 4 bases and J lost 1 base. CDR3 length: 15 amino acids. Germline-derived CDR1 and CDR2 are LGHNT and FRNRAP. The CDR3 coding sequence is TGTGCTAGTGGTTCCGGACAGGGCCCCCAAGAGACCCAGTACTTC. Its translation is CASGSGQGPQETQYF.

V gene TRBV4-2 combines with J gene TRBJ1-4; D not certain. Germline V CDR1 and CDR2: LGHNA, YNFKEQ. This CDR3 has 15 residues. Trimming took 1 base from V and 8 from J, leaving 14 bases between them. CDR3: CASSQAGGVDEKLFF. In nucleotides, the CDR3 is TGTGCCAGCAGCCAAGCCGGCGGGGTTGACGAAAAACTGTTTTTT.

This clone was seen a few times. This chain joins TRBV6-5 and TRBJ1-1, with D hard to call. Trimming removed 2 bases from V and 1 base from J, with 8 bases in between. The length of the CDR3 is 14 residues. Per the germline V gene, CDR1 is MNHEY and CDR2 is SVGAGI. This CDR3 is CASSYGSENTEAFF. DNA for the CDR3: TGTGCCAGCAGTTACGGTTCAGAGAACACTGAAGCTTTCTTT.

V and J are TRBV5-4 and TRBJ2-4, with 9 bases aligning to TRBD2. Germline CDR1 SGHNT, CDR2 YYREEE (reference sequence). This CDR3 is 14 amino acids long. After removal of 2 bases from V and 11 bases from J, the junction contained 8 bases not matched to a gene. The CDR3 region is CASSFGGRAVLQYF. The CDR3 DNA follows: TGTGCCAGCAGCTTTGGCGGGAGGGCCGTGCTTCAGTACTTC. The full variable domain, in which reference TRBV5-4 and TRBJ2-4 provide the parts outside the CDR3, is ETGVTQSPTHLIKTRGQQVTLRCSSQSGHNTVSWYQQALGQGPQFIFQYYREEENGRGNFPPRFSGLQFPNYSSELNVNALELDDSALYLCASSFGGRAVLQYFGAGTRLSVL.

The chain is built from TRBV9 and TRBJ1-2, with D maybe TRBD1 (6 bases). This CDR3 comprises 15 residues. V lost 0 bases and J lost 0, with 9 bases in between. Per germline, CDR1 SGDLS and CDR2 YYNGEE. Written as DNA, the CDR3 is TGTGCCAGCAGCGTAGACCCAGGGGCTAACTATGGCTACACCTTC. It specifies CASSVDPGANYGYTF.

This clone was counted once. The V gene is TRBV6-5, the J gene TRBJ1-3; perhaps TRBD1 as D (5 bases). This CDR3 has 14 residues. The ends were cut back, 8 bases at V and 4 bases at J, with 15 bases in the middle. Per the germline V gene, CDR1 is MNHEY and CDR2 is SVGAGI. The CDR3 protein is CASSQTGPGNTIYF. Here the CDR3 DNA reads TGTGCCAGCTCCCAAACAGGACCCGGAAACACCATATATTTT.